The 16 T cell receptor beta chains listed next were all sequenced from one sample in a study of early T cells in non-severe SARS-CoV-2 infection. One entry per CDR3 protein results from TCRdb running MiXCR on the 5' RACE reads. The data show around 60,000 distinct CDR3 sequences, roughly a fifth seen once. This specimen consisted of whole blood, obtained at baseline. These receptor sequences come from an adult who was a healthcare worker with PCR-confirmed SARS-CoV-2 infection or an uninfected control (not recorded which).

The chain combines TRBV5-1 with TRBJ2-2; 9 positions agree with TRBD1. This CDR3 has 15 amino acids. Germline V lookup: CDR1 SGHRS, CDR2 YFSETQ. Losses at the gene ends were 4 bases for V and 6 bases for J; bases not matched to a gene: 7. This CDR3 is CASSAGQGRSGELFF. CDR3 sequence (DNA): TGCGCCAGCAGCGCCGGACAGGGGAGGTCCGGGGAGCTGTTTTTT.

In this sample, this clonotype turned up many times. This CDR3 is CSARDPRMGSVNEQFF. DNA of the CDR3: TGCAGTGCTAGAGATCCGCGTATGGGATCCGTCAATGAGCAGTTCTTC. The rearrangement links TRBV20-1 to TRBJ2-1; D is unresolved. V was trimmed by 0 bases and J by 6 bases, leaving 18 bases between them. The CDR3 sequence is 16 residues long. Germline CDR1 is DFQATT and CDR2 is SNEGSKA (reference sequence).

This chain uses TRBV19 with TRBJ1-1; no definite D call. The CDR3 has 15 amino acids. Germline V gene data show CDR1 as LNHDA and CDR2 as SQIVND (reference sequence). Trimming removed 3 bases from V and 1 base from J, with 12 bases in between. The CDR3 is CASSMVPTSNTEAFF. The DNA for the CDR3 is TGTGCCAGTAGTATGGTACCCACCTCGAACACTGAAGCTTTCTTT. The variable domain in full, with the rest retrieved from reference TRBV19 and TRBJ1-1, is DGGITQSPKYLFRKEGQNVTLSCEQNLNHDAMYWYRQDPGQGLRLIYYSQIVNDFQKGDIAEGYSVSREKKESFPLTVTSAQKNPTAFYLCASSMVPTSNTEAFFGQGTRLTVV.

This clonotype was seen a few times. The chain recombines TRBV5-1 with TRBJ2-5, with D possibly being TRBD1 or TRBD2 (5 bases each). The CDR3 is made up of 16 amino acids. In germline, CDR1 is SGHRS, CDR2 YFSETQ. V shed 5 bases and J shed 6 bases, with 23 bases lying between them. CDR3 protein: CASRRGDRASGKTQYF. In DNA, the CDR3 is TGCGCCAGCAGGAGAGGGGATCGAGCCTCGGGGAAGACCCAGTACTTC.

A few counts support this clonotype. The chain carries TRBV18 and TRBJ1-1, with D uncertain. V lost 2 bases and J lost 2, with 6 bases in between. This CDR3 contains 13 residues. Germline V gives CDR1 KGHSH, CDR2 LQKENI. CDR3 DNA: TGTGCCAGCTCACCAACGAAAAACACTGAAGCTTTCTTT. It yields the protein CASSPTKNTEAFF.

This chain links TRBV12-3 or TRBV12-4 with TRBJ1-2; TRBD1 agrees at 8 bases. V shed 5 bases, J shed 1 base, and the junction held 27 bases outside the gene matches. CDR3 length: 22 amino acids. The CDR3: CASSIGPGQASLGIPFNYGYTF. The CDR3 DNA reads as TGTGCCAGCAGTATCGGCCCGGGACAGGCGAGCCTCGGAATCCCTTTTAACTATGGCTACACCTTC.

This clonotype was observed a few times. The chain couples TRBV5-1 to TRBJ2-1; D unclear. The ends were cut back, 4 bases at V and 0 bases at J, with 8 bases in the middle. This CDR3 has 14 amino acids. Germline V gene data show CDR1 as SGHRS and CDR2 as YFSETQ. This chain's CDR3 is CASSGSGSYNEQFF. The CDR3 region has the DNA TGCGCCAGCAGCGGGTCTGGCTCCTACAATGAGCAGTTCTTC.

This clonotype was counted between two and nine times. This rearrangement joins TRBV10-3 to TRBJ1-5; D is perhaps TRBD1 (5 bases). V lost 6 bases to trimming and J lost 1 base, with 13 bases between them. Germline assignment: CDR1 ENHRY and CDR2 SYGVKD. The CDR3 is made up of 15 amino acids. The DNA for the CDR3 is TGTGCCATCAGACCAGGGTTGGAAAGCAATCAGCCCCAGCATTTT. It codes for CAIRPGLESNQPQHF.

The chain recombines TRBV7-2 with TRBJ2-7; 11 nucleotides line up with TRBD1. The germline V gene encodes CDR1 SGHTA and CDR2 FQGNSA. V lost 5 bases to trimming and J lost 4 bases; unmatched junction nucleotides: 4. The CDR3 totals 14 residues. Written as DNA, the CDR3 is TGTGCCAGCAGCCGGGACAGGGGGTCTTACGAGCAGTACTTC. This codes for CASSRDRGSYEQYF.

A few counts support this clonotype. The chain recombines TRBV6-1 with TRBJ2-1; 11 bases align to TRBD2. Per the germline V gene, CDR1 is MNHNS and CDR2 is SASEGT. Trimming at V came to 6 bases and at J to 10 bases, leaving 17 bases not matched to a gene. The CDR3 has 17 amino acids. CDR3 nucleotide sequence: TGTGCCAGCAGACACCCGGGACTAGCGGTTCTCAGGGAGGAGCAGTTCTTC. Its protein product is CASRHPGLAVLREEQFF.

The V gene is TRBV18, the J gene TRBJ2-7; D remains unclear. Germline V gives CDR1 KGHSH, CDR2 LQKENI. This CDR3 has 14 amino acids. The V gene lost 2 bases and the J gene lost 2 bases, with 10 bases spanning the gap. The CDR3 DNA reads as TGTGCCAGCTCACCAGTTGACTTTCCCTACGAGCAGTACTTC. This encodes CASSPVDFPYEQYF.

This clonotype was counted between two and nine times. The chain uses TRBV7-2 and TRBJ2-2; the D is unclear. The V end lost 2 bases, the J end lost 2 bases, and 9 bases lay between the germline ends. CDR1 SGHTA and CDR2 FQGNSA come from the germline V gene. The CDR3 is made up of 15 amino acids. The CDR3 is CASSLSGPNTGELFF. The CDR3 nucleotides read TGTGCCAGCAGCTTAAGTGGGCCCAACACCGGGGAGCTGTTTTTT.

This clonotype was picked up a small number of times. The V and J genes are TRBV11-2 and TRBJ1-2; TRBD1 is a possible D gene (5 bases). The CDR3 length is 12 residues. The V and J ends lost 4 bases and 7 bases respectively, with 10 bases between them. Per germline, CDR1 SGHAT and CDR2 FQNNGV. As DNA, the CDR3 is TGTGCCAGCAGCTCTTCAGGGTCTGGCTACACCTTC. Its protein is CASSSSGSGYTF.

The V call is TRBV21-1, the J call TRBJ1-5. TRBV21-1 is a listed pseudogene. This CDR3 region has 10 residues. The CDR3 here is CARTEEPQHF. In DNA form, the CDR3 reads TGTGCCAGGACGGAGGAGCCCCAGCATTTT.

The chain uses TRBV4-2 and TRBJ2-3; possibly TRBD2 for D (6 bases). Per the germline V gene, CDR1 is LGHNA and CDR2 is YNFKEQ. V lost 0 bases and J 3 bases, leaving 10 bases between the germline ends. CDR3 length: 15 amino acids. Here the CDR3 reads CASSQDRGRTDTQYF. DNA of the CDR3: TGTGCCAGCAGCCAAGATCGAGGGAGGACAGATACGCAGTATTTT.

This clonotype showed up many times. The chain is built from TRBV29-1 and TRBJ2-5, with 9 bases matching TRBD1. Losses at the gene ends were 8 bases for V and 2 bases for J; bases not matched to a gene: 6. Germline V lookup: CDR1 SQVTM, CDR2 ANQGSEA. This CDR3 is built from 13 residues. This chain's CDR3 is CSPEGQGQETQYF. CDR3 bases: TGCAGCCCCGAGGGACAGGGTCAAGAGACCCAGTACTTC.